The sequence of this T cell receptor (beta chain) was determined in a study of coeliac disease. Some clones are missing from TCRdb's copy, which holds only in-frame ones; the method was immunoSEQ multiplex PCR. The sample consists of roughly 3,100 clones, approximately 60% of them appearing once. Each fraction contributed one roughly 520,000-cell aliquot for sequencing. As to this clone: Its antigen is unidentified.

V lost 4 bases and J lost 6, with 15 bases in between. This CDR3 comprises 14 residues. Germline-derived CDR1 and CDR2 are SGHKS and YYEKEE (reference sequence). Study-wide results and limits: Few TRB amino acid sequences were shared between samples; most were unique. In active celiac disease, intraepithelial and lamina propria TRB and TRG repertoires were less clonal than controls.

The sequenced sample was intraepithelial lymphocytes from the gut. The TCR sequence derives from a woman aged 35 to 49. V is TRBV5-5 and J is TRBJ2-3, with D possibly TRBD1 on 5 matching bases. The CDR3 protein is CASSRTQGSDTQYF. Written as DNA, the CDR3 is TGTGCCAGCAGCCGGACCCAGGGTTCGGATACGCAGTATTTT.